The sequence of this T cell receptor (beta chain) was determined in a study of cytomegalovirus exposure and HLA in healthy donors. The V end lost 7 bases, the J end lost 2 bases, and 5 bases lay between the germline ends. Germline CDR1 is SNHLY and CDR2 is FYNNEI. The CDR3 length is 11 residues. Both 60 Vbeta primers and 13 Jbeta primers went into the PCR. Study processing details: There were about 80 million unique TCR beta chains by a later count, and 8.5 million to 14 million of them were shared. Generated by immunoSEQ multiplex PCR, the TCRdb table keeps only in-frame clones and is missing some. Clone size and V and J calls were adopted from that table, with D and trimming inferred from the DNA. Of approximately 290,000 clones listed, 80% are singletons.

The rearrangement uses TRBV2 and TRBJ2-5; possible D gene TRBD2, 5 bases. The sequence was obtained from a girl aged 2-10 years in good health and CMV-seronegative. The sequenced material came from PBMCs. The DNA for the CDR3 is TGTGCCAGCAAGCGGCAAGAGACCCAGTACTTC. This encodes CASKRQETQYF.